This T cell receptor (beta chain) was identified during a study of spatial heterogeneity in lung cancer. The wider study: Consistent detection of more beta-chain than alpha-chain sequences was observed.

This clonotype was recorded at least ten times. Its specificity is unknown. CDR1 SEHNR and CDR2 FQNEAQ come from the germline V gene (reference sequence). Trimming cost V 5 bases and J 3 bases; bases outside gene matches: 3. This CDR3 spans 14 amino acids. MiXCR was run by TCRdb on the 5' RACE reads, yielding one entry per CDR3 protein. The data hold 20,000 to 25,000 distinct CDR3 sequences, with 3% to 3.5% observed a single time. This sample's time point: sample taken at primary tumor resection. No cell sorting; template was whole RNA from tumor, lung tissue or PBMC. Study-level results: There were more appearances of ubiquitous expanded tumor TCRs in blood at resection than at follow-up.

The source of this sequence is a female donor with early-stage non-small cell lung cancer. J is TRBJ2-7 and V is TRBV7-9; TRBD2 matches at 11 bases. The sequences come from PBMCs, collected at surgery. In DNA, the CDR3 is TGTGCCAGCAGCCGGACTAGCGGGCTCTACGAGCAGTACTTC. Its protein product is CASSRTSGLYEQYF.